These 19 T cell receptor beta chains share one sample of origin, sequenced in a study of blood T cell dynamics during melanoma immunotherapy. Assay used: immunoSEQ multiplex PCR; TCRdb lists only in-frame clones, some missing. The profile shows around 20,000 clones, about 85% of them singletons. Time point of the sample: week 3, after first cycle of checkpoint inhibitor. Specimen: blood, collected from a patient treated with checkpoint blockade. The receptors come from a human donor with melanoma.

The chain combines TRBV11-2 with TRBJ2-7; TRBD1 agrees at 7 bases. Germline V gene sequence: CDR1 SGHAT, CDR2 FQNNGV. This CDR3 has 12 residues. V shed 5 bases and J 6 bases; nucleotides not matched to a gene: 4. The CDR3 sequence is CASSLDRSEQYF. The CDR3 DNA reads TGTGCCAGCAGCCTGGACAGGAGCGAGCAGTACTTC.

The V call is TRBV19, the J call TRBJ2-2; D might be TRBD2 (5 bases). CDR1 and CDR2 from the germline V gene are LNHDA and SQIVND (reference sequence). This CDR3 contains 15 residues. Trimming shortened V by 7 bases and J by 3 bases, and 15 bases separated the two germline ends. The CDR3 loop reads CASTRLYGDTGELFF. CDR3 nucleotides: TGTGCCAGTACCCGACTATATGGGGACACCGGGGAGCTGTTTTTT.

The gene calls are TRBV11-2 and TRBJ2-2; D is perhaps TRBD2 (5 bases). The CDR3 covers 14 residues. Germline V gene lookup returns CDR1 SGHAT and CDR2 FQNNGV. V lost 2 bases, J lost 3 bases, and 7 bases lay in between. The CDR3 coding sequence is TGTGCCAGCAGCTTAATGGGAGACACCGGGGAGCTGTTTTTT. It yields the protein CASSLMGDTGELFF.

The sample holds one count of this clone. The chain uses TRBV28 and TRBJ2-7, with a possible D match to TRBD2 (5 bases). The germline V gene encodes CDR1 MDHEN and CDR2 SYDVKM. The CDR3 length is 14 residues. Trimming took off 10 bases at V and 0 bases at J, with 16 bases between the two ends. In nucleotides, the CDR3 is TGTGCCACCGAGGGCAAGGGCAGCTCCTACGAGCAGTACTTC. Residues: CATEGKGSSYEQYF.

The genes are TRBV7-2 and TRBJ1-5, with 8 bases lining up with TRBD1. Germline V lookup: CDR1 SGHTA, CDR2 FQGNSA. The ends lost 5 bases at V and 0 bases at J; junction bases unmatched: 12. This CDR3 is built from 18 residues. The CDR3 DNA follows: TGTGCCAGCAGCCGGGCGACAGGGGTGAGGGATAGCAATCAGCCCCAGCATTTT. Translated: CASSRATGVRDSNQPQHF.

The J gene is TRBJ2-7, the V gene TRBV28; D perhaps matches TRBD1 (6 bases). V was cut by 10 bases and J by 2 bases, with 15 bases left in between. CDR1 is MDHEN and CDR2 is SYDVKM in the germline V gene. This CDR3 is 13 amino acids long. The CDR3 region has the DNA TGTGCCATACTCGACAGGACCGCCTACGAGCAGTACTTC. Translated: CAILDRTAYEQYF.

The chain joins TRBV27 to TRBJ1-2; 8 nucleotides agree with TRBD1. The CDR3 length is 12 residues. The V and J ends lost 6 bases and 4 bases, in that order; junction bases with no gene match: 1. Germline values: CDR1 MNHEY, CDR2 SMNVEV (reference sequence). CDR3 sequence (DNA): TGTGCCAGCAGAGACAGGGGCTATGGCTACACCTTC. This encodes CASRDRGYGYTF.

The rearrangement links TRBV4-2 to TRBJ1-2; D gene uncertain. This CDR3 is 13 amino acids long. The germline gives CDR1 LGHNA, CDR2 YNFKEQ. V lost 4 bases and J 6 bases, leaving 12 bases between the germline ends. CDR3 sequence (DNA): TGTGCCAGCAGCCCTACAGAGGGCAATGGCTACACCTTC. Translating it yields CASSPTEGNGYTF.

The rearrangement joins TRBV7-9 to TRBJ2-1; 10 nucleotides match TRBD2. This CDR3 comprises 16 residues. CDR1 is SEHNR and CDR2 is FQNEAQ in the germline V gene (reference sequence). After removal of 8 bases from V and 0 bases from J, the junction contained 7 bases not matched to a gene. The CDR3 bases are TGTGCCAGCCCTCCTAGCGGGAGCATCTCCTACAATGAGCAGTTCTTC. It translates to CASPPSGSISYNEQFF.

This clone has only one observation. In DNA, the CDR3 is TGTGCCAGCAGCTTAGCTATCGGGGTGGGCACAGATACGCAGTATTTT. This encodes CASSLAIGVGTDTQYF. The chain employs TRBV7-2 and TRBJ2-3; D is possibly TRBD2 (5 bases). The CDR3 is 16 amino acids. CDR1 and CDR2 (germline): SGHTA, FQGNSA. V lost 0 bases to trimming and J lost 1 base, with 11 bases between them.

The gene calls are TRBV4-3 and TRBJ2-7; 8 bases line up with TRBD2. Germline loops: CDR1 LGHNA, CDR2 YSLEER. This CDR3 contains 15 residues. Germline trimming cut 4 bases from V and 2 bases from J; bases unmatched to any gene: 7. CDR3 residues: CASSLMRTSTYEQYF. CDR3 DNA sequence: TGCGCCAGCAGCCTAATGCGGACTAGCACCTACGAGCAGTACTTC.

The rearrangement links TRBV7-6 to TRBJ2-7; weak D call: TRBD2 (5 bases). This CDR3 contains 16 residues. Germline assignment: CDR1 SGHVS and CDR2 FNYEAQ. Deletions cut 2 bases from V and 1 base from J, with 15 bases between. CDR3 sequence: CASSLYPHTGSYEQYF. CDR3 coding DNA: TGTGCCAGCAGCTTATATCCCCACACGGGATCCTACGAGCAGTACTTC.

This clone was detected once. This chain connects TRBV19 to TRBJ2-2; perhaps TRBD1 as D (6 bases). Deletions cut 8 bases from V and 1 base from J, with 11 bases between. Germline V gene lookup returns CDR1 LNHDA and CDR2 SQIVND (reference sequence). The CDR3 spans 14 residues. In DNA, the CDR3 is TGTGCCAGTTCCGGCAGGGGGAACACCGGGGAGCTGTTTTTT. Its translation: CASSGRGNTGELFF.

The genes are TRBV11-2 and TRBJ2-7; the match to TRBD2 covers 10 bases. V trimming: 4 bases; J trimming: 5 bases; junction bases outside the gene matches: 5. The length of the CDR3 is 14 residues. Germline V CDR1 and CDR2: SGHAT, FQNNGV. CDR3 sequence: CASSSSGRAHEQYF. The CDR3 bases are TGTGCCAGCAGCTCTAGCGGGAGAGCCCACGAGCAGTACTTC. Drawing the rest from reference TRBV11-2 and TRBJ2-7, the complete variable domain is EAGVAQSPRYKIIEKRQSVAFWCNPISGHATLYWYQQILGQGPKLLIQFQNNGVVDDSQLPKDRFSAERLKGVDSTLKIQPAKLEDSAVYLCASSSSGRAHEQYFGPGTRLTVT.

This chain uses TRBV27 with TRBJ2-5; either TRBD1 or TRBD2 may fit D (5 bases each). Trimming cost V 6 bases and J 1 base, with 15 bases left between them. Germline V gene lookup returns CDR1 MNHEY and CDR2 SMNVEV (reference sequence). This CDR3 contains 15 residues. The chain's CDR3 is CASRRRGEIQETQYF. In DNA form, the CDR3 reads TGTGCCAGCAGAAGGAGAGGGGAGATCCAAGAGACCCAGTACTTC.

The chain carries TRBV5-1 and TRBJ1-5, with 11 bases fitting TRBD1. This CDR3 contains 15 residues. V was clipped by 3 bases and J by 9 bases; unmatched bases: 8. Germline V lookup: CDR1 SGHRS, CDR2 YFSETQ. This chain's CDR3 is CASSWGTGGSTPQHF. In DNA form, the CDR3 reads TGCGCCAGCAGCTGGGGGACAGGGGGTTCAACGCCCCAGCATTTT.

The chain joins TRBV6-5 to TRBJ2-3, with D perhaps matching TRBD1 or TRBD2 (5 bases each). This CDR3 is built from 15 residues. Germline V gene data show CDR1 as MNHEY and CDR2 as SVGAGI. The V end was cut by 6 bases, the J end by 0 bases, with 13 bases between. The CDR3 sequence: CASSRPGPSTDTQYF. The CDR3 DNA reads TGTGCCAGCAGCCGCCCGGGACCTAGCACAGATACGCAGTATTTT.

V and J are TRBV7-8 and TRBJ2-1; no firm D call. Germline CDR1 SGHVS, CDR2 FQNEAQ. This CDR3 region has 15 residues. The V and J ends lost 1 base and 4 bases respectively, with 11 bases between them. CDR3 DNA: TGTGCCAGCAGCTTAGTATCGCTGGGATACAATGAGCAGTTCTTC. Its protein product is CASSLVSLGYNEQFF.

This chain joins TRBV28 and TRBJ2-1; maybe TRBD2 (6 bases). Per the germline V gene, CDR1 is MDHEN and CDR2 is SYDVKM. This CDR3 spans 17 amino acids. Trimming shortened V by 4 bases and J by 8 bases, and 24 bases separated the two germline ends. The CDR3 protein is CASSSPRRERRFDEQFF. CDR3 DNA sequence: TGTGCCAGCAGTTCACCCCGGAGGGAGCGTCGTTTTGATGAGCAGTTCTTC.